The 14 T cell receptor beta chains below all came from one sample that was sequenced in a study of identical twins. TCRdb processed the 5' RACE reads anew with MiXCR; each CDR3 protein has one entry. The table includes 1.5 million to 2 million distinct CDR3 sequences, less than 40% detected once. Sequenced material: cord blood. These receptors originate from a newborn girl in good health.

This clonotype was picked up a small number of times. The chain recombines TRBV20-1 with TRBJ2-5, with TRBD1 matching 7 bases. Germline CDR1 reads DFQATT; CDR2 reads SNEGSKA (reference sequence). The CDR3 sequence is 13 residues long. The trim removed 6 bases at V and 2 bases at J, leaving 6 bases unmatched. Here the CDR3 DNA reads TGCAGTGCCCAGGACAGGCAGCAAGAGACCCAGTACTTC. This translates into CSAQDRQQETQYF.

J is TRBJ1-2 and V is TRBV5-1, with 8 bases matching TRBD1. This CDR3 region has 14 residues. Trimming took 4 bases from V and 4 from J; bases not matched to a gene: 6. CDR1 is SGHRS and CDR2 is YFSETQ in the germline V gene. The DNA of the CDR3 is TGCGCCAGCAGCCGCGGTGACAGGGGCTATGGCTACACCTTC. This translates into CASSRGDRGYGYTF.

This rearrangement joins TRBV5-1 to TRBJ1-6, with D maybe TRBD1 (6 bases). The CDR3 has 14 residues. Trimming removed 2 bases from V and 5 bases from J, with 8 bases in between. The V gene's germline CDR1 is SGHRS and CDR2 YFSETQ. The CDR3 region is CASSFRQDNSPLHF. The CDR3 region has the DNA TGCGCCAGCAGCTTCCGACAGGATAATTCACCCCTCCACTTT.

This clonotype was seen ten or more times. The CDR3 coding sequence is TGCAGTGCTAGGGCGGGGACTAGCGGCTACAATGAGCAGTTCTTC. Encoded protein: CSARAGTSGYNEQFF. The chain employs TRBV20-1 and TRBJ2-1; 11 bases line up with TRBD2. The trim removed 3 bases at V and 3 bases at J, leaving 4 bases unmatched. CDR1 and CDR2 (germline): DFQATT, SNEGSKA (reference sequence). The CDR3 contains 15 residues.

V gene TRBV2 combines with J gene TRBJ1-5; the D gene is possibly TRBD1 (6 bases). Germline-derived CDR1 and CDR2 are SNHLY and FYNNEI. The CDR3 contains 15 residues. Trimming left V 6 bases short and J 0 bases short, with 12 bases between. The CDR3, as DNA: TGTGCCAGCAGACAACAGGGTTATAGCAATCAGCCCCAGCATTTT. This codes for CASRQQGYSNQPQHF.

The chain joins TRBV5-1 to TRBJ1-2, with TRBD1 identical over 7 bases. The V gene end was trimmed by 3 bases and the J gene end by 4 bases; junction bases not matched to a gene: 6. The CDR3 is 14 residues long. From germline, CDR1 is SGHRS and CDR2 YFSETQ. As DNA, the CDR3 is TGCGCCAGCAGCTGGGACAGATCCCCCTATGGCTACACCTTC. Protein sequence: CASSWDRSPYGYTF.

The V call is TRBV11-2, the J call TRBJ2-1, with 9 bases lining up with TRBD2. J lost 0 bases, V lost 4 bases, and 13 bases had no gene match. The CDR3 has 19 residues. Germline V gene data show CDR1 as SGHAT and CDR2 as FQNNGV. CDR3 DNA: TGTGCCAGCAGCTCCTGGCGTAGCGGGAGATCAACCTCCTACAATGAGCAGTTCTTC. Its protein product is CASSSWRSGRSTSYNEQFF.

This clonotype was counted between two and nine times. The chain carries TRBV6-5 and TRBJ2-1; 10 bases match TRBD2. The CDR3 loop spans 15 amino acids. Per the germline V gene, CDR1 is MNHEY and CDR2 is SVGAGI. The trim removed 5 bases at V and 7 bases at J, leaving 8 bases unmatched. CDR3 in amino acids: CASSNGLAALNEQFF. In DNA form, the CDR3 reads TGTGCCAGCAGTAACGGACTAGCGGCCTTAAATGAGCAGTTCTTC.

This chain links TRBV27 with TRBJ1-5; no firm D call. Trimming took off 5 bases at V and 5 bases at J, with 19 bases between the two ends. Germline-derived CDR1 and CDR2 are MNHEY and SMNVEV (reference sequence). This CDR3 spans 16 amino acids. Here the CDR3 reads CASSPLEPWPYQPQHF. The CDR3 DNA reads TGTGCCAGCAGTCCCCTTGAACCCTGGCCCTATCAGCCCCAGCATTTT.

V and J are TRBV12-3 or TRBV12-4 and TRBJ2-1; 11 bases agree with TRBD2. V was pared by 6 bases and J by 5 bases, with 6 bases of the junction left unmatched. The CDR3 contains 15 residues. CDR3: CASRYSGGDHNEQFF. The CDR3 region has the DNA TGTGCCAGCAGATATAGCGGGGGGGATCACAATGAGCAGTTCTTC.

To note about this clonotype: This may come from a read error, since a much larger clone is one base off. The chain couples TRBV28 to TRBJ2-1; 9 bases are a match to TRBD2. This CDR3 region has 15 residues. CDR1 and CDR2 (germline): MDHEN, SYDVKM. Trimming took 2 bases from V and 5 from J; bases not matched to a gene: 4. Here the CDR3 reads CASSLAGGPDNEQFF. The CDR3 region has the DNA TGTGCCAGCAGTTTAGCGGGAGGGCCGGACAATGAGCAGTTCTTC.

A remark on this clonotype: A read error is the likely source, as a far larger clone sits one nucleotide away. The CDR3 region has the DNA TGCATTGCTAGACTTTACGAGCAGTACTTC. Its translation is CIARLYEQYF. The V gene is TRBV20-1, the J gene TRBJ2-7; D call uncertain. In germline, CDR1 is DFQATT, CDR2 SNEGSKA (reference sequence). The length of the CDR3 is 10 residues.

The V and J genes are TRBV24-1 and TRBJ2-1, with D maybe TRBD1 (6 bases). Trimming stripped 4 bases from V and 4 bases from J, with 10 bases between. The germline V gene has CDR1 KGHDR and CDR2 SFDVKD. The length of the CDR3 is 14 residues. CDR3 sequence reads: CATSESGAYNEQFF. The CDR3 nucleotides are TGTGCCACCAGTGAGTCAGGGGCGTACAATGAGCAGTTCTTC.

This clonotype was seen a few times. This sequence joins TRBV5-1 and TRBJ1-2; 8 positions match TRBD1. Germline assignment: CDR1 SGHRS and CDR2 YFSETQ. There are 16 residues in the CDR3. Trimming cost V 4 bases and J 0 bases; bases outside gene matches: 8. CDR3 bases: TGCGCCAGCAGCCAAGAGAAACAGGGGGCTAACTATGGCTACACCTTC. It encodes CASSQEKQGANYGYTF.